This passage covers 21 T cell receptor beta chains from one sample sequenced in a study of fetal regulatory T cell absence and autoimmunity. Produced via immunoSEQ multiplex PCR; TCRdb's table is partial and in-frame only. The sample consists of more than 85,000 clones, about three quarters of them appearing once. Input material: pancreas tissue. These receptors were obtained from a male donor with IPEX syndrome.

This chain joins TRBV18 and TRBJ1-2; weak D call: TRBD1 (5 bases). V was trimmed by 3 bases and J by 0 bases, leaving 5 bases between them. The germline gives CDR1 KGHSH, CDR2 LQKENI. The CDR3 has 13 amino acids. CDR3 coding DNA: TGTGCCAGCTCACCGACAGCTAACTATGGCTACACCTTC. Amino acids: CASSPTANYGYTF.

The gene calls are TRBV6-1 and TRBJ2-7, with D unclear. The CDR3 is 11 residues long. Trimming cost V 5 bases and J 4 bases, with 6 bases left between them. The germline V gene encodes CDR1 MNHNS and CDR2 SASEGT. CDR3 residues: CASSYQYEQYF. CDR3 DNA sequence: TGTGCCAGCAGTTACCAGTACGAGCAGTACTTC.

The chain recombines TRBV30 with TRBJ2-2, with TRBD1 identical over 9 bases. CDR1 GTSNPN and CDR2 SVGIG come from the germline V gene (reference sequence). The CDR3 totals 13 residues. With 4 bases clipped from V and 6 bases from J, the junction kept 3 bases outside the gene matches. The CDR3 sequence: CAWKGQGAGELFF. CDR3 in DNA: TGTGCCTGGAAGGGACAGGGAGCCGGGGAGCTGTTTTTT.

The chain carries TRBV6-1 and TRBJ2-7; TRBD1 might be the D (6 bases). The V and J ends lost 5 bases and 3 bases respectively, with 8 bases between them. This CDR3 has 12 amino acids. Germline V gene sequence: CDR1 MNHNS, CDR2 SASEGT. Here the CDR3 reads CASSLGHYEQYF. CDR3 sequence (DNA): TGTGCCAGCAGTTTGGGACACTACGAGCAGTACTTC.

This sequence joins TRBV6-5 and TRBJ2-7; 11 bases map to TRBD1. From germline, CDR1 is MNHEY and CDR2 SVGAGI. The CDR3 has 15 amino acids. Germline trimming cut 2 bases from V and 5 bases from J; bases unmatched to any gene: 5. The CDR3 region has the DNA TGTGCCAGCAGTTACGTGGACAGGGGGCTTGACGAGCAGTACTTC. It encodes CASSYVDRGLDEQYF.

This clone was counted a few times. In DNA, the CDR3 is TGCGCCAGCAGCCCTGGGCGCTCAATATCCTACGAGCAGTACTTC. Its translation: CASSPGRSISYEQYF. The chain has TRBV5-1 and TRBJ2-7; D not certain. V dropped 4 bases and J dropped 1 base, with 15 bases sitting between them. The length of the CDR3 is 15 residues. CDR1 and CDR2 (germline): SGHRS, YFSETQ.

The rearrangement joins TRBV12-5 to TRBJ2-1, with 12 bases fitting TRBD2. V lost 1 base and J lost 7; bases outside the gene matches: 5. The germline V gene has CDR1 LGHNT and CDR2 FRNRAP. The CDR3 extends over 16 amino acids. The CDR3 region is CASGLASGRANNEQFF. For the CDR3, the DNA is TGTGCTAGTGGTTTGGCTAGCGGGAGGGCCAATAATGAGCAGTTCTTC. The whole variable domain, filled in from reference TRBV12-5 and TRBJ2-1, reads DARVTQTPRHKVTEMGQEVTMRCQPILGHNTVFWYRQTMMQGLELLAYFRNRAPLDDSGMPKDRFSAEMPDATLATLKIQPSEPRDSAVYFCASGLASGRANNEQFFGPGTRLTVL.

This clone appeared once. This chain links TRBV27 with TRBJ2-1; no definite D call. CDR1 and CDR2 from the germline V gene are MNHEY and SMNVEV (reference sequence). The V and J ends lost 0 bases and 4 bases respectively, with 4 bases between them. CDR3 size: 13 residues. In DNA form, the CDR3 reads TGTGCCAGCAGTTTATCGGCTTACAATGAGCAGTTCTTC. It yields the protein CASSLSAYNEQFF.

This chain uses TRBV5-4 with TRBJ2-3, with 9 positions matching TRBD2. The length of the CDR3 is 15 residues. Unmatched junction bases numbered 8, after V lost 3 bases and J lost 6 bases. Germline V CDR1 and CDR2: SGHNT, YYREEE (reference sequence). In DNA form, the CDR3 reads TGTGCCAGCAGCTCTATAGCGGGAGTGGTGGATACGCAGTATTTT. It translates to CASSSIAGVVDTQYF.

Regarding this clone: A read error may explain this, as a much larger clone is one base away. The chain recombines TRBV9 with TRBJ2-2, with 9 bases that match TRBD2. The CDR3 runs 16 residues. Trimming took 0 bases from V and 0 from J; bases not matched to a gene: 0. In germline, CDR1 is SGDLS, CDR2 YYNGEE. The CDR3 loop reads CASSVGTSANTGELFF. CDR3 nucleotide sequence: TGTGCCAGCAGCGTAGGGACTAGCGCGAACACCGGGGAGCTGTTTTTT.

The chain uses TRBV12-5 and TRBJ1-2, with a tentative D call TRBD1 (6 bases). Germline V gene lookup returns CDR1 LGHNT and CDR2 FRNRAP. The CDR3 loop spans 11 amino acids. With 6 bases removed from V and 5 bases from J, the gap between germline ends came to 7 bases. This chain's CDR3 is CASGGTYGYTF. The CDR3 nucleotides are TGTGCTAGTGGGGGGACATATGGCTACACCTTC.

CDR3 in amino acids: CSASRGNEQFF. CDR3 bases: TGCAGTGCTAGCCGAGGGAATGAGCAGTTCTTC. This sequence joins TRBV20-1 and TRBJ2-1, with TRBD2 as a possible D gene (5 bases). Deletions cut 3 bases from V and 7 bases from J, with 7 bases between. The length of the CDR3 is 11 residues. Germline CDR1 reads DFQATT; CDR2 reads SNEGSKA (reference sequence).

The chain is built from TRBV28 and TRBJ2-7; D might be TRBD1 (6 bases). This CDR3 is built from 13 residues. Germline CDR1 is MDHEN and CDR2 is SYDVKM. V shed 3 bases and J shed 4 bases, with 10 bases lying between them. CDR3 in DNA: TGTGCCAGCAGTTTTCCAGGGGTATACGAGCAGTACTTC. Its protein product is CASSFPGVYEQYF. The full variable domain, its missing parts supplied by reference TRBV28 and TRBJ2-7, is DVKVTQSSRYLVKRTGEKVFLECVQDMDHENMFWYRQDPGLGLRLIYFSYDVKMKEKGDIPEGYSVSREKKERFSLILESASTNQTSMYLCASSFPGVYEQYFGPGTRLTVT.

The V gene is TRBV11-2, the J gene TRBJ1-2, with 8 bases identical to TRBD1. V lost 5 bases, J lost 4 bases, and 6 bases stayed unmatched. Germline V CDR1 and CDR2: SGHAT, FQNNGV. This CDR3 is 14 amino acids long. CDR3 loop: CASSPSGQGYGYTF. DNA of the CDR3: TGTGCCAGCAGCCCGTCCGGACAGGGCTATGGCTACACCTTC.

The chain employs TRBV7-9 and TRBJ1-1, with D maybe TRBD1 (6 bases). This CDR3 spans 19 amino acids. Germline CDR1 and CDR2: SEHNR and FQNEAQ (reference sequence). Trimming cost V 1 base and J 6 bases, with 27 bases left between them. CDR3: CASSLVPRLVQGRRPEAFF. The CDR3 nucleotides are TGTGCCAGCAGCTTAGTTCCCCGACTCGTACAGGGCCGGAGGCCTGAAGCTTTCTTT.

This clone was observed a handful of times. V gene TRBV7-8 combines with J gene TRBJ1-1, with TRBD1 matching over 8 bases. The CDR3 consists of 14 residues. The V gene's germline CDR1 is SGHVS and CDR2 FQNEAQ. The V gene end was trimmed by 2 bases and the J gene end by 1 base; junction bases not matched to a gene: 0. In DNA, the CDR3 is TGTGCCAGCAGCTTAACAGGGGGGAACACTGAAGCTTTCTTT. Translated, it gives CASSLTGGNTEAFF.

This clone was counted between two and nine times. The chain recombines TRBV19 with TRBJ1-1; TRBD1 agrees at 11 bases. Germline CDR1 is LNHDA and CDR2 is SQIVND (reference sequence). The V and J ends lost 6 bases and 5 bases, in that order; junction bases with no gene match: 5. CDR3 length: 14 residues. Here the CDR3 reads CASSLGQGATEAFF. CDR3 sequence (DNA): TGTGCCAGTAGCCTAGGACAGGGGGCGACTGAAGCTTTCTTT.

The CDR3 here is CASSPGLATDTQYF. The CDR3, as DNA: TGTGCCAGCAGCCCTGGACTAGCTACAGATACGCAGTATTTT. The chain carries TRBV7-2 and TRBJ2-3; 8 positions agree with TRBD2. The CDR3 extends over 14 amino acids. Germline trimming cut 5 bases from V and 3 bases from J; bases unmatched to any gene: 4. Germline loops: CDR1 SGHTA, CDR2 FQGNSA.

In this sample, this clone turned up a few times. V gene TRBV7-8 combines with J gene TRBJ2-5; no firm D call. Germline loops: CDR1 SGHVS, CDR2 FQNEAQ. V lost 6 bases and J lost 7, with 6 bases in between. This CDR3 has 10 residues. CDR3 sequence: CASSVGTQYF. The DNA for the CDR3 is TGTGCCAGCAGTGTTGGGACCCAGTACTTC.

Only a few counts were recorded for this clone. The gene calls are TRBV6-5 and TRBJ1-5; 9 bases line up with TRBD1. The CDR3 consists of 15 residues. After removal of 6 bases from V and 1 base from J, the junction contained 4 bases not matched to a gene. The germline gives CDR1 MNHEY, CDR2 SVGAGI. CDR3 loop: CASRLGTGSNQPQHF. The CDR3 DNA reads TGTGCCAGCAGACTCGGGACAGGGAGCAATCAGCCCCAGCATTTT.

In this sample, this clone turned up a few times. The gene calls are TRBV25-1 and TRBJ1-2; 8 bases agree with TRBD1. The CDR3 runs to 12 residues. The germline CDR1 and CDR2 sequences are MGHDK and SYGVNS. V lost 3 bases to trimming and J lost 6 bases; unmatched junction nucleotides: 0. The CDR3 protein is CASSEDRDGYTF. In DNA form, the CDR3 reads TGTGCCAGCAGTGAGGACAGGGATGGCTACACCTTC.